This T cell receptor beta chain was captured by sequencing in a study of OX40 agonist ivuxolimab in advanced cancers. Patients were excluded for autoimmune disease history or systemic immunosuppression. Peripheral blood came from all dose cohorts at three timepoints. This CDR3 comprises 13 residues. In germline, CDR1 is SQVTM, CDR2 ANQGSEA. Trimming shortened V by 3 bases and J by 1 base, and 9 bases separated the two germline ends. The data were produced by immunoSEQ multiplex PCR, yet TCRdb's version contains in-frame clones alone and is incomplete. The data show tens of thousands of clones, around 90% seen once.

Sequencing was performed on CD4+ or CD8+ T cells sorted from blood, taken in a trial of the OX40 agonist ivuxolimab. This sequence was found in an adult with an advanced solid tumor such as melanoma, head and neck, liver or kidney cancer. The rearrangement uses TRBV29-1 and TRBJ1-1, with unresolved D. The CDR3 coding sequence is TGCAGCGTTGATGGTGGGGAGAACACTGAAGCTTTCTTT. Amino acids: CSVDGGENTEAFF.